This T cell receptor beta chain appears in the sequencing data of a study of T-cell reconstitution after alpha-beta-depleted transplantation in children. Unique molecular identifiers tagged the TCRbeta library. TCRdb re-called the PCR reads with MiXCR, one entry per CDR3 protein. The sample includes about 200,000 distinct CDR3 sequences, around 9.2% of them seen just once. This clonotype appeared many times. This clonotype originated in a male patient between 2 and 10 years old who had a stem cell transplant for acute myeloid leukemia, so the T cells may come from the graft donor. Sample: PBMCs, mostly from graft donor cells, taken 360 days after TCRalphabeta/CD19-depleted stem cell transplant.

CDR3: CASSVDGGRSYEQYF. CDR3 sequence (DNA): TGTGCCAGCAGCGTAGACGGTGGACGCTCCTACGAGCAGTACTTC. This rearrangement joins TRBV9 to TRBJ2-7; D gene uncertain. This CDR3 region has 15 residues. Germline-derived CDR1 and CDR2 are SGDLS and YYNGEE. Between the trimmed V and J ends, which lost 0 bases and 0 bases, there was a span of 10 bases.